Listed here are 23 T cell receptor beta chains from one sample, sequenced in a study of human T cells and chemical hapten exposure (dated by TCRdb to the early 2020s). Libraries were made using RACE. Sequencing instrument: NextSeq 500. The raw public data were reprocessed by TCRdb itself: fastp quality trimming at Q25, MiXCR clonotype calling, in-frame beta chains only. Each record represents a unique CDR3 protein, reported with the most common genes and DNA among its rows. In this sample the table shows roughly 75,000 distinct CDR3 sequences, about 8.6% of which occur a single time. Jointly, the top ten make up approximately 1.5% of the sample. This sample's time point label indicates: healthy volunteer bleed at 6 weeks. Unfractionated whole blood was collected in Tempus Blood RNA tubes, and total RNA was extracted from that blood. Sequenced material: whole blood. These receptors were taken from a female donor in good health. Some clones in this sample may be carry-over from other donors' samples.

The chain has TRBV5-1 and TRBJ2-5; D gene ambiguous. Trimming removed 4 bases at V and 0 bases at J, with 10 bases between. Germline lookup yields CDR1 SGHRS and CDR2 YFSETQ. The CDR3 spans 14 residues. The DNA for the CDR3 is TGCGCCAGCAGCCCGCTACGGTACCAAGAGACCCAGTACTTC. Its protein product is CASSPLRYQETQYF.

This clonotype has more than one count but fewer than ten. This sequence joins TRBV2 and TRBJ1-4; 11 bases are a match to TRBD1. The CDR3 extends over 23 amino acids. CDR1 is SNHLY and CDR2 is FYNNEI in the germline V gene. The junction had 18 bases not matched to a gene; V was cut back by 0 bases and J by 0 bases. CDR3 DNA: TGTGCCAGCAGTGAAGCGCTCCGGGACAGGGGGGTCTATCGGTCGGCAACTAATGAAAAACTGTTTTTT. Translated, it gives CASSEALRDRGVYRSATNEKLFF.

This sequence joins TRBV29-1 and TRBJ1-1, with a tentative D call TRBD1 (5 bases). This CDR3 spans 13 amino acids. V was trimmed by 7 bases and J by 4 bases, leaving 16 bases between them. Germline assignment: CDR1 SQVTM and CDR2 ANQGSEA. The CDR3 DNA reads TGCAGCGCCGCCGTACAGGATACCACTGAAGCTTTCTTT. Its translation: CSAAVQDTTEAFF.

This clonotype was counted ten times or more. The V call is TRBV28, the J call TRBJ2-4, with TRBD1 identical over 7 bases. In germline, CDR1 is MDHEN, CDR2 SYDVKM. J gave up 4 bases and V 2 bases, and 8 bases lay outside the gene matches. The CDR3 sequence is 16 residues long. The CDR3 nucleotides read TGTGCCAGCAGTTTAACCTGGACAGGCCCGAAAAACATTCAGTACTTC. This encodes CASSLTWTGPKNIQYF.

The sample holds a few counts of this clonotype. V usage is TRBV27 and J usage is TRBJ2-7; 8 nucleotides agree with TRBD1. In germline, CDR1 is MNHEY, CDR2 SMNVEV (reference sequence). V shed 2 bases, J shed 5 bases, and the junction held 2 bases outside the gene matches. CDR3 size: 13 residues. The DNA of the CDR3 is TGTGCCAGCAGTTTACCGGACAGGGACGAGCAGTACTTC. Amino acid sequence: CASSLPDRDEQYF.

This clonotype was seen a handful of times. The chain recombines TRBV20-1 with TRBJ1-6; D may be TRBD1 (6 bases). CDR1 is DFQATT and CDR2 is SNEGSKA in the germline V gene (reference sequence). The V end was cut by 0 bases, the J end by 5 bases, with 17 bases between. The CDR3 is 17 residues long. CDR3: CSARDGSRGAHNSPLHF. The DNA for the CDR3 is TGCAGTGCTAGAGATGGTAGTCGGGGGGCCCATAATTCACCCCTCCACTTT.

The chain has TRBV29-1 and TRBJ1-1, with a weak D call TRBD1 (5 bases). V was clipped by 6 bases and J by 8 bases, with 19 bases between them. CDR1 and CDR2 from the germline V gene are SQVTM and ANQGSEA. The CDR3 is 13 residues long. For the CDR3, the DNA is TGCAGCGTCCACTCATTACAGGTATCCGAAGCTTTCTTT. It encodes CSVHSLQVSEAFF. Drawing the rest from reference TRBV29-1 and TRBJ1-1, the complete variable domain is SAVISQKPSRDICQRGTSLTIQCQVDSQVTMMFWYRQQPGQSLTLIATANQGSEATYESGFVIDKFPISRPNLTFSTLTVSNMSPEDSSIYLCSVHSLQVSEAFFGQGTRLTVV.

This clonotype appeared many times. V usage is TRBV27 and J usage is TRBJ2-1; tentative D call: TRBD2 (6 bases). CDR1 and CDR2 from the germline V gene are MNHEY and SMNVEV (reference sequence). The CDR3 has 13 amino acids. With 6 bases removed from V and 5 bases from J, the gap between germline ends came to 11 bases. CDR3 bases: TGTGCCAGCAGCCCCCAGCGGGACAATGAGCAGTTCTTC. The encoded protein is CASSPQRDNEQFF.

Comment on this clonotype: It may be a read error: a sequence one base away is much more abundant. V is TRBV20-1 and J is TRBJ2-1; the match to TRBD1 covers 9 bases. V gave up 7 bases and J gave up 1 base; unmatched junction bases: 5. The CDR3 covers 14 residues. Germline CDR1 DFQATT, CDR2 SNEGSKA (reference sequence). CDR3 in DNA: TGCAGTGTCCAGACAGGGGGTTCCTACAATGAGCAGTTCTTC. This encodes CSVQTGGSYNEQFF.

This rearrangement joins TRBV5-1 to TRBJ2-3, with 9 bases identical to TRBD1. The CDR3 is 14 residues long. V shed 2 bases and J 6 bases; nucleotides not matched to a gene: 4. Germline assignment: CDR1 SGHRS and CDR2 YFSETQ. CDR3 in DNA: TGCGCCAGCAGCTTTTTACAGGGGGCGGATACGCAGTATTTT. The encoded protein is CASSFLQGADTQYF.

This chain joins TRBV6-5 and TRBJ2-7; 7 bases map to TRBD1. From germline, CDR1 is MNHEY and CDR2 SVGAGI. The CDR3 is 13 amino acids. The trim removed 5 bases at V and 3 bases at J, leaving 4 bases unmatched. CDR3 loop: CASSRTGLYEQYF. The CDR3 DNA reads TGTGCCAGCAGTCGGACAGGTCTCTACGAGCAGTACTTC.

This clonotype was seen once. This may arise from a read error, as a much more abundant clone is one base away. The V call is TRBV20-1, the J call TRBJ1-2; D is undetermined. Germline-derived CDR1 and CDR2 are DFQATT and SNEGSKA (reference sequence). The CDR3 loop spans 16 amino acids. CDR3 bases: TGCAGTGCTAGAGATTCCCACTCGCCAGTCCCTTATGACTACACCTTC. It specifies CSARDSHSPVPYDYTF.

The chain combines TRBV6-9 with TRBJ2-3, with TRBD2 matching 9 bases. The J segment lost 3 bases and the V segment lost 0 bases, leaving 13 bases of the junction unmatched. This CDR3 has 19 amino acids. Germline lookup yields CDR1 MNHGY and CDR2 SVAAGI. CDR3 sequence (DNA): TGTGCCAGCAGTTATTCGGCTGGAGTCCTAGCGGGGCGAACAGATACGCAGTATTTT. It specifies CASSYSAGVLAGRTDTQYF.

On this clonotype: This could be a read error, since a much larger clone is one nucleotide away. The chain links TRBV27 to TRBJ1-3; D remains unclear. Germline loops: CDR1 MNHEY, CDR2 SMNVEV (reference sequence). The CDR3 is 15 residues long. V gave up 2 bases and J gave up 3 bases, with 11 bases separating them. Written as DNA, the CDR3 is TGTGCCAGCAGTTTAAGCGGGAGCCTTGGAAACACCATATATTTT. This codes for CASSLSGSLGNTIYF.

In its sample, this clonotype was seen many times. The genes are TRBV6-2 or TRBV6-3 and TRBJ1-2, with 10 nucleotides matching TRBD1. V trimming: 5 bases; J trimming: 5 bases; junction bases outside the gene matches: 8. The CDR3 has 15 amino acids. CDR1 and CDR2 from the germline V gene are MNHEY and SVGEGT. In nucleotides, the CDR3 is TGTGCCAGCAGTCGCGGACGGGACAGGGGTTATGGCTACACCTTC. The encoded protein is CASSRGRDRGYGYTF.

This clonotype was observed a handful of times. Here the CDR3 DNA reads TGTGCCAGCACCCTACAGGGACCTAGCAATCAGCCCCAGCATTTT. Its protein product is CASTLQGPSNQPQHF. The rearrangement joins TRBV28 to TRBJ1-5; perhaps TRBD1 as D (6 bases). Germline assignment: CDR1 MDHEN and CDR2 SYDVKM. Trimming removed 7 bases from V and 0 bases from J, with 13 bases in between. The CDR3 length is 15 residues.

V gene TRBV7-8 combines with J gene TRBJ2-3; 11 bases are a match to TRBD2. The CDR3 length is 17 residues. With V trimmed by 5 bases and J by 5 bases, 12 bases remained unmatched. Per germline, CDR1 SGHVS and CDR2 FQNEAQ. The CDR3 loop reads CASSGLAGGRLIDTQYF. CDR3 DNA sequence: TGTGCCAGCAGCGGATTAGCGGGGGGGCGGCTAATAGATACGCAGTATTTT.

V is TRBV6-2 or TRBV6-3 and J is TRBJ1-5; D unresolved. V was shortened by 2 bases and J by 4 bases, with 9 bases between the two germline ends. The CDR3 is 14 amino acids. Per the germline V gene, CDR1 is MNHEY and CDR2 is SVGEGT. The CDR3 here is CASSYVAANQPQHF. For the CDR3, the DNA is TGTGCCAGCAGTTACGTGGCAGCTAATCAGCCCCAGCATTTT.

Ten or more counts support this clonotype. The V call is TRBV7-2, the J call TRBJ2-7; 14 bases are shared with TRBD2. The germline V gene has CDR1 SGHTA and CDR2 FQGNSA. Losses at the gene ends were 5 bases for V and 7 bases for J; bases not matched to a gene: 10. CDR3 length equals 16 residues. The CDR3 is CASSHTWTSGGKEQYF. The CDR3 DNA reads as TGTGCCAGCAGCCACACCTGGACTAGCGGGGGGAAGGAGCAGTACTTC.

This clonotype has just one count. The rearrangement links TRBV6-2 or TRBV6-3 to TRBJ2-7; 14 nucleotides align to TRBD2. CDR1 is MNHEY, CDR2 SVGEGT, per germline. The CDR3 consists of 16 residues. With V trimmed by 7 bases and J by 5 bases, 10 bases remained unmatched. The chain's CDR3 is CASTRRTSGGFDEQYF. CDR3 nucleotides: TGTGCCAGCACCCGGAGGACTAGCGGGGGGTTCGACGAGCAGTACTTC.

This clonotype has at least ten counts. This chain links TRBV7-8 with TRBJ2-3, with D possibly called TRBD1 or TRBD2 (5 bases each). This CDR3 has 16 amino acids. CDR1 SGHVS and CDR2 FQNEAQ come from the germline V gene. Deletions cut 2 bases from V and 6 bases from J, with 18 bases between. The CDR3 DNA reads TGTGCCAGCAGCTTATCTCAGGGAGTTGTTTTGGATACGCAGTATTTT. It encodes CASSLSQGVVLDTQYF.

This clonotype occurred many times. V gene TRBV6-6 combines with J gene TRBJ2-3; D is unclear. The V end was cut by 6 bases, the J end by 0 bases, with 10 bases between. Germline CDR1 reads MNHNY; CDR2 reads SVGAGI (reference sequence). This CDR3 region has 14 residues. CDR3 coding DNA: TGTGCCAGCAGATATGGGTCGAGCACAGATACGCAGTATTTT. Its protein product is CASRYGSSTDTQYF.

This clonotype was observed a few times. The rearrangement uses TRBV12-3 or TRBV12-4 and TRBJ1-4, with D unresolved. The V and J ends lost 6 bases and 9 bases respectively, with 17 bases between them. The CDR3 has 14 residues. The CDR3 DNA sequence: TGTGCCAGCAGCCCTAGACTCGATTCGCAAAAACTGTTTTTT. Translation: CASSPRLDSQKLFF.